This entry features one T cell receptor beta chain sequence. This receptor's antigen is unknown. No base-level quality is on record; no much larger clone is a single base apart. The collaborating institutions used their own protocols to collect whole blood in K2EDTA tubes. For TCRbeta analysis, collaborators shipped samples as frozen whole blood, isolated PBMCs, or DNA extracted from either of those sample types. The immunoSEQ Assay, a bias-controlled multiplex PCR, was used to amplify TCRbeta CDR3 regions from genomic DNA. The source study handled its data this way. The number of nucleated cells in each sample was estimated by amplification of reference gene primers within the assay. Sequence reads were collapsed and filtered to measure the absolute abundance of every unique TCRbeta CDR3 rearrangement. For each sample, productive Simpson clonality was calculated as the square root of Simpson's diversity index across productive rearrangements. This immuneACCESS table, as held by TCRdb, lists in-frame sequences with V and J called but not all clones. Of the missing ones, under half trace to an unresolved V gene in checked studies; the others have no known cause. That table gives V, J and clone size, and the DNA gave D and trimming. The sample table records about 120,000 clones; about nine tenths of these occur just once. Approximately 3.5% of the sample is taken by the ten largest.

CDR1 and CDR2, per the germline V gene (reference sequence), are SEHNR and FQNEAQ. Spanning cysteine to phenylalanine, the CDR3 consists of 14 amino acids. The read is trimmed to its CDR3 DNA, 42 bases read in frame from base 1. V drops 5 bases and J drops 3 bases, leaving 10 bases in between. The data are from a study of blood T cell repertoires in COVID-19 (TCRdb year 2020). With regard to the full study: Collaborator samples came from the United States, Italy and Spain and covered acute and convalescent phases of COVID-19. Deeply sampled blood TCRbeta repertoires from subjects exposed to, actively infected with, or recovered from COVID-19 were included in the dataset. Where available, HLA class I and class II types were taken from metadata supplied by the sample provider and were not determined by assay-based typing. A freely available public database, intended as a resource for researchers studying the immune response to SARS-CoV-2, is where the repertoires were released. The samples were drawn from the first 160 participants of the ongoing ImmuneRACE study and from 950 to 1,500 subjects provided by 6 global collaborators. Nearly every sample came with metadata listing a de-identified subject ID, COVID-19 status, age in years and sex. The material from the prospective study consisted of cDNA or gDNA derived from T cells, B-cell-depleted T cells, or PBMCs.

What the research found in general, with its limitations: Clinical and demographic metadata were provided uncurated, with the amount varying by source and participant.

Sequencing was carried out using peripheral blood. The TCR sequence derives from a man in his forties or fifties with active COVID-19. The sequence joins TRBV7-9 to TRBJ2-2, with no reliable assignment of the D segment. The CDR3 corresponds to CASSQRGDTGELFF. The sequenced DNA is TGTGCCAGCAGCCAGCGAGGCGACACCGGGGAGCTGTTTTTT. The full variable domain, with segments outside the CDR3 supplied by the reference TRBV7-9 and TRBJ2-2 proteins, appears as DTGVSQNPRHKITKRGQNVTFRCDPISEHNRLYWYRQTLGQGPEFLTYFQNEAQLEKSRLLSDRFSAERPKGSFSTLEIQRTEQGDSAMYLCASSQRGDTGELFFGEGSRLTVL.